This T cell receptor (beta chain) was found in a study of T cell responses to AZD1222 COVID-19 vaccine. V shed 0 bases and J shed 3 bases, with 17 bases lying between them. This CDR3 spans 17 amino acids. CDR1 is GTSNPN, CDR2 SVGIG, per germline (reference sequence). The assay was immunoSEQ multiplex PCR, and TCRdb's table has in-frame clones only and misses some. The sample has around 94,000 clones, around nine tenths seen once. The receptor's source is an adult in good health. Sequencing used peripheral blood, obtained on day 0 of AZD1222 vaccination. This chain joins TRBV30 and TRBJ1-4, with D hard to call. CDR3 DNA sequence: TGTGCCTGGAGTGTAGTTCCCAGCCTGCTGGCTAATGAAAAACTGTTTTTT. This gives the protein CAWSVVPSLLANEKLFF.